These T cell receptor beta chains were read from a single sample in a study of blood T cell repertoires in COVID-19. Repertoires were generated with immunoSEQ multiplex PCR, while TCRdb's copy carries only in-frame clones and drops some. Among 200,000 to 300,000 clones listed, approximately 87% were seen once. Sequencing was carried out using peripheral blood. The origin of the receptors is a woman aged 40 to 55 who had recovered from COVID-19. Each CDR3 is given without its conserved first and last residue.

j_gene,v_gene,CDR3aa
TRBJ2-6,TRBV7-8,ASSLFAGIPSGANVLT
TRBJ2-7,TRBV12-3/TRBV12-4,ASRSDSSYEQY
TRBJ2-2,TRBV3-1/TRBV3-2,ASSQGPGQKDTGELF
TRBJ2-3,TRBV7-2,ASSLNRGTQY
TRBJ2-1,TRBV5-4,ASSLQSHYNEQF
TRBJ1-2,TRBV5-1,ASSLGDRTLMGYT
TRBJ2-7,TRBV5-5,ASGSRDTSYEQY
TRBJ1-2,TRBV6-5,ASSYISGMGGYT
TRBJ1-2,TRBV7-2,ASSLKQGVNYGYT
TRBJ1-3,TRBV9,ASSLDSPYSGNTIY
TRBJ2-3,TRBV29-1,SVLQGTTDTQY
TRBJ1-2,TRBV12-5,ASGSDRAYGYT
TRBJ1-1,TRBV6-2/TRBV6-3,ASSDTGGAGNTEAF
TRBJ2-5,TRBV7-8,ASSLVGGARVETQY
TRBJ2-2,TRBV29-1,SVQTVSNTGELF
TRBJ2-5,TRBV29-1,SVNVGGGETQY
TRBJ1-2,TRBV18,ASSPQTGANYGYT
TRBJ2-3,TRBV14,ASSRAGTDTQY
TRBJ1-1,TRBV18,ASAGQANTEAF
TRBJ2-2,TRBV9,ASSVAGGFIGELF
TRBJ2-2,TRBV9,ASSPRAANTGELF
TRBJ1-1,TRBV7-2,ASSPRRGGITEAF
TRBJ2-3,TRBV5-8,ASSSGRTSGGPGTDTQY
TRBJ2-7,TRBV4-3,ASSQATWGPYEQY
TRBJ2-1,TRBV2,ASSVTSPSYNEQF
TRBJ1-5,TRBV21-1,ASSIRTGWGNQPQH
TRBJ1-2,TRBV7-3,ASSLLGEEGYGYT
TRBJ2-5,TRBV5-1,ASSLSASGGQETQY
TRBJ2-2,TRBV11-2,ASSLRSRGGNGELF
TRBJ1-2,TRBV7-9,ASSSGRTPNYGYT
TRBJ1-5,TRBV15,ATSRGGQGYSNQPQH
TRBJ2-7,TRBV5-1,ASSRGGQTGVEEQY
TRBJ1-5,TRBV19,ASSFKQGARGQPQH
TRBJ2-7,TRBV6-5,ASSYGRGVPYEQY
TRBJ2-2,TRBV2,ASSEIAGVDGELF
TRBJ1-6,TRBV6-4,ASSESGWSPLH
TRBJ2-5,TRBV3-1/TRBV3-2,ASSQDSREETQY
TRBJ1-2,TRBV5-1,ASRDTNYGYT
TRBJ2-1,TRBV3-1/TRBV3-2,ASSHPGQGANEQF
TRBJ1-4,TRBV6-1,ASSEMIQGAGEKLF
TRBJ2-1,TRBV3-1/TRBV3-2,ASSRTGSEQF
TRBJ1-1,TRBV5-6,ASSLSQGLGTEAF
TRBJ1-5,TRBV27,ASSLSWRQPQH
TRBJ1-2,TRBV6-2/TRBV6-3,ASSAAENYGYT
TRBJ2-2,TRBV6-2/TRBV6-3,ASSYTQGLNTGELF
TRBJ1-1,TRBV5-1,ASSVDTGTTEAF